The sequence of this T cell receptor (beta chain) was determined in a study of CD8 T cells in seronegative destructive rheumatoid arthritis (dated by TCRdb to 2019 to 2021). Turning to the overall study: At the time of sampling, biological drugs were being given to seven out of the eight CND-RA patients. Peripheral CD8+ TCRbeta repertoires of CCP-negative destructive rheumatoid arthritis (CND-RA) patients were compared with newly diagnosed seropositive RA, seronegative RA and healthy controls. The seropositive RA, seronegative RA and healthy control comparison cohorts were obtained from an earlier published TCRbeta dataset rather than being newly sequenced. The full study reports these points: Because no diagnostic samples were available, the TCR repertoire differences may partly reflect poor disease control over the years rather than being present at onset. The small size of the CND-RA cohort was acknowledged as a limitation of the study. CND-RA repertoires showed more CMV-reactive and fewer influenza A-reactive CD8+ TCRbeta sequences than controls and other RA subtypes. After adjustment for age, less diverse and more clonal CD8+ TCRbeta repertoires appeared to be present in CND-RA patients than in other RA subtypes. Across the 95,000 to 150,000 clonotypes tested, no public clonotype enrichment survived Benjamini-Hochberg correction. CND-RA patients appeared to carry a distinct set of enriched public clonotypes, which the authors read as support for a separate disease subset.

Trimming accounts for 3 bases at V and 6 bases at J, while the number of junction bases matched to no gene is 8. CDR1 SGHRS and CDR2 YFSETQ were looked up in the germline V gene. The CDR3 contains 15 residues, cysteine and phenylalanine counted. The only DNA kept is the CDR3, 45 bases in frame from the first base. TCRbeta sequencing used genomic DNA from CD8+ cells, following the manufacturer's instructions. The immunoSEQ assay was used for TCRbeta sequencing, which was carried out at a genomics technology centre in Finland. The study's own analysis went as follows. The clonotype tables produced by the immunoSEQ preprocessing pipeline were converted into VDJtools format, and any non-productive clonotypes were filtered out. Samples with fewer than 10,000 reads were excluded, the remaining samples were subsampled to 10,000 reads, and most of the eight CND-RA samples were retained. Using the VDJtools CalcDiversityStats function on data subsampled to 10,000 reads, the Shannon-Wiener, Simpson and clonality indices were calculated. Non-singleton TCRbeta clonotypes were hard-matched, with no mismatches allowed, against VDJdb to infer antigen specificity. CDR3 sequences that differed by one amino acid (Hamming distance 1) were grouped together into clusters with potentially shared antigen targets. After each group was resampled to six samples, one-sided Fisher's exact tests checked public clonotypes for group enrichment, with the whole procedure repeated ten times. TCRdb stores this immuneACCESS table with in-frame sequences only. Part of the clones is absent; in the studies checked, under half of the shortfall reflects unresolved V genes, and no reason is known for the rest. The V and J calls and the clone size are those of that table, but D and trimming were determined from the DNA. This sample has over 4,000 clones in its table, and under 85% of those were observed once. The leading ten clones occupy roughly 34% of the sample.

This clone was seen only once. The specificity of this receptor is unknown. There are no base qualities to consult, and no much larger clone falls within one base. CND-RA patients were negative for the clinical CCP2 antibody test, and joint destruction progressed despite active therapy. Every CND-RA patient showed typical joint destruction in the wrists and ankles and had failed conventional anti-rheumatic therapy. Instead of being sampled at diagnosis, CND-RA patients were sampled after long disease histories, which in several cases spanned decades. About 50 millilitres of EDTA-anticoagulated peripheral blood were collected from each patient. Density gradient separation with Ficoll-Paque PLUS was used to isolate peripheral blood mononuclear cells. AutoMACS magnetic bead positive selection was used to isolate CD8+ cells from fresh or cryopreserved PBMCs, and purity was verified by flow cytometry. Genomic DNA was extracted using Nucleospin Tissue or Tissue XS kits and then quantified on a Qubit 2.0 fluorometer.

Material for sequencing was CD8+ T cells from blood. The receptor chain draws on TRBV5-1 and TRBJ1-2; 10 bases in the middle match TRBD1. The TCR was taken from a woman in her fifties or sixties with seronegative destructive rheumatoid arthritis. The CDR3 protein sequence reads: CASSYRTGGNNGYTF. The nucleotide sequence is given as TGCGCCAGCAGCTACAGGACAGGGGGTAATAATGGCTACACCTTC.